This T cell receptor (beta chain) was identified in a study of T cell repertoires in cytomegalovirus infection. Study summary: Matching HLA type and CMV infection were both indicated by public TCR beta signatures.

The CDR3 length is 20 residues. Trimming pared 3 bases from V and 4 bases from J, leaving 30 bases between. Germline V gene data show CDR1 as SGHNT and CDR2 as YENEEA. Study-wide results and limits: What dominated the ex vivo response were HLA-C-restricted CMV-specific TCR beta clonotypes. Using cumulative public TCR beta family frequency, the authors identified those who carried CMV together with the relevant HLA.

TCRdb redid the calling of the reads with MiXCR, one entry per CDR3 protein. The table shows 800,000 to 950,000 distinct CDR3 sequences, with 32% occurring only once. This clonotype has at least ten counts. Its antigen remains unidentified. The sequence was obtained from a human donor in good health (CMV status not recorded). Some clones in this sample may be carry-over from other donors' samples. The material sequenced was cultured CD8+ T cells from PBMCs, taken from culture after CMV antigen stimulation. The rearrangement links TRBV11-3 to TRBJ2-5, with D perhaps TRBD2 (8 bases). DNA of the CDR3: TGTGCCAGCAGCTTTAAAAGGAGGGGGCGCCCACCTAGCGGGCGAGAGACCCAGTACTTC. As protein: CASSFKRRGRPPSGRETQYF.